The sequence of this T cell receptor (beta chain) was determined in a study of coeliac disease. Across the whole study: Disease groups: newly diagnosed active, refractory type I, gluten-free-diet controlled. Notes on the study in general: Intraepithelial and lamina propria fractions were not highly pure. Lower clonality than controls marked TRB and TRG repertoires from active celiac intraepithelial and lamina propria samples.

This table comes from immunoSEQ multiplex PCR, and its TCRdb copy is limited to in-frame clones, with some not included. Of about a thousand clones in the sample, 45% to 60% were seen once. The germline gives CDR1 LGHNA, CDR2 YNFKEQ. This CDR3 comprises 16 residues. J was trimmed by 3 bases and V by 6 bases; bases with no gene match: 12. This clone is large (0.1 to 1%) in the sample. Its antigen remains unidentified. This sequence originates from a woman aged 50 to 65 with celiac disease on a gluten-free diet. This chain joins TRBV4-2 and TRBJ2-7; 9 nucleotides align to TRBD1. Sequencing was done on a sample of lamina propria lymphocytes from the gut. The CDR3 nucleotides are TGTGCCAGCAGTCCTAATGACAGGGGGTTCCTCTACGAGCAGTACTTC. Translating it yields CASSPNDRGFLYEQYF.